This record covers a single T cell receptor (beta chain). Its specificity is unknown. Stated time point: week 5, during vaccination. A single vaccine dose contained 300 ug of mutant IDH1 20-mer peptide, and topical imiquimod was used with it. The sample belongs to a study of a mutant IDH1 vaccine in newly diagnosed glioma. Study summary: The study started vaccination 4-6 weeks after radiotherapy alone, or with temozolomide cycles. Males made up 62.5% and females roughly 40% of treated patients, whose mean age was about 40 years. Receipt of radiotherapy, temozolomide, or both preceded the study, and most received both. General observations from the study: It was 80% to 95% of patients that developed vaccine-induced immune responses.

CDR3 length equals 15 residues. V lost 4 bases and J 6 bases, leaving 18 bases between the germline ends. In germline, CDR1 is MRHNA, CDR2 SNTAGT. Data came from immunoSEQ multiplex PCR; TCRdb stores just in-frame clones and leaves some out. The sample lists about 83,000 clones; about 91% were seen once. This receptor was obtained from a woman in her 50s with glioma. The gene calls are TRBV6-4 and TRBJ1-2; D might be TRBD1 (5 bases). Material: PBMCs, obtained from a glioma patient whose treatment included an IDH1 peptide vaccine. CDR3 sequence (DNA): TGTGCCAGCAGTGCCCGCGTGGGGCGAACCAATGGCTACACCTTC. It translates to CASSARVGRTNGYTF.